This T cell receptor beta chain was obtained from a study of T cell repertoires in cytomegalovirus infection. The study's findings and limits: Frequencies of public TCR beta families were cumulated, and this identified carriers of CMV plus the relevant HLA.

V shed 3 bases, J shed 5 bases, and the junction held 7 bases outside the gene matches. CDR3 length: 13 residues. Looked up from germline, CDR1 is DFQATT and CDR2 is SNEGSKA (reference sequence). TCRdb processed the reads anew with MiXCR; each CDR3 protein has one entry. The sample consists of some 250,000 distinct CDR3 sequences, less than 9.5% of them appearing once. Comment on this clonotype: No antigen is known for it. A single base separates this from a much larger clone, so it may be a read error.

This receptor was taken from a human donor in good health (CMV status not recorded). Some clones in this sample may be carry-over from other donors' samples. The sequenced sample was PBMCs. J is TRBJ2-7 and V is TRBV20-1; 7 bases align to TRBD2. Here the CDR3 reads CSASRREFHEQYF. Here the CDR3 DNA reads TGCAGTGCTAGCAGGCGGGAGTTCCACGAGCAGTACTTC.